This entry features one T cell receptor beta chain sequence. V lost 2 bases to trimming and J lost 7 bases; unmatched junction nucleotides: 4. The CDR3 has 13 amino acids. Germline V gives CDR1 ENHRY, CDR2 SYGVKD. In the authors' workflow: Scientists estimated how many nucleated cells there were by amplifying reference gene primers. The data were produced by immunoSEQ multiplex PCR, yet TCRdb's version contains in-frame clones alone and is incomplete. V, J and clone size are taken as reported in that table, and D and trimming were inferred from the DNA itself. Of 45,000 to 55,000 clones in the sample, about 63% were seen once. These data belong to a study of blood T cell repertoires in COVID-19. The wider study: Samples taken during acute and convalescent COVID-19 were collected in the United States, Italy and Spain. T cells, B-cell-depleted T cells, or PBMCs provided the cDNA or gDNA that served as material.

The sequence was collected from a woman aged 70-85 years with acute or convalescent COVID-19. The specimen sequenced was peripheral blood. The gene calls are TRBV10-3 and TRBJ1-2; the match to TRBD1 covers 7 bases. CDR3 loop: CAISEDRDSGYTF. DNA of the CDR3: TGTGCCATCAGTGAGGACAGGGACAGTGGCTACACCTTC.